This T cell receptor beta chain was sequenced during a study of blood T cell repertoires in COVID-19. Libraries were prepared by immunoSEQ multiplex PCR; TCRdb keeps only in-frame clonotypes and omits some of them. Here the sample spans around 300,000 clones, approximately 88% being singletons. V dropped 0 bases and J dropped 3; count of bases not matched to a gene: 6. The CDR3 contains 16 residues. Germline V gene lookup returns CDR1 SGHRS and CDR2 YFSETQ. The sample holds one count of this clone. The sample comprised PBMCs or T cells enriched from blood (not recorded which). This TCR was recovered from a man younger than 45 who had recovered from COVID-19. The gene calls are TRBV5-1 and TRBJ1-1; TRBD1 aligns across 9 bases. The CDR3 spells CASSLATGGSDTEAFF. CDR3 coding DNA: TGCGCCAGCAGCTTGGCCACAGGGGGCTCGGACACTGAAGCTTTCTTT.